A single TCR beta chain is shown here with its context. Its matching antigen is unknown. This CDR3 comprises 21 residues. Germline V lookup: CDR1 LGHNA, CDR2 YSLEER. The junction had 23 bases not matched to a gene; V was cut back by 4 bases and J by 1 base. The entry originates in a study of shared clonotypes between healthy human individuals. Study outcomes and limitations: A handful of donors showed sharing of about 5.5% of naive CD4 clonotypes. The study found lower generation probabilities in non-shared clonotypes than in those shared by all four donors. There were few donors, and this limited the genetic and exposure-history diversity represented. At large depth, rarefaction still showed sorted-subset sequencing to be incomplete.

CD45RO-negative CD8 cells positively selected for CCR7 made up the naive population, which excluded terminally differentiated effector memory CD45RA+ cells. The repertoire was sequenced with immunoSEQ multiplex PCR; TCRdb's copy has only in-frame clones and lacks some. This table has some 2 million clones, around 96% appearing once. V is TRBV4-3 and J is TRBJ2-5; 8 bases line up with TRBD2. Material for sequencing was naive CD8+ T cells sorted from blood. This sequence was found in a man younger than 35 in good health. This CDR3 reads CASSPSWGRAGTRILQETQYF. CDR3 bases: TGCGCCAGCAGCCCTAGTTGGGGTCGAGCCGGGACTAGGATCCTCCAAGAGACCCAGTACTTC.